This entry lists 21 T cell receptor beta chains sequenced from one sample in a study of blood T cell repertoires in COVID-19. Profiling relied on immunoSEQ multiplex PCR, and the TCRdb table lists in-frame clones only, not all of them. This table holds about 93,000 clones, roughly 80% found once. The sequencing sample was made of peripheral blood. The receptors originated from a human donor in a cohort sampled during active COVID-19.

The V gene is TRBV28, the J gene TRBJ1-5, with D unclear. V was shortened by 2 bases and J by 6 bases, with 8 bases between the two germline ends. CDR1 and CDR2 from the germline V gene are MDHEN and SYDVKM. The CDR3 contains 13 residues. CDR3 coding DNA: TGTGCCAGCAGTTTAACACTAAGTCAGCCCCAGCATTTT. This translates into CASSLTLSQPQHF.

The CDR3 loop is CASRRSVGETQYF. As DNA, the CDR3 is TGCGCCAGCAGGAGGTCCGTTGGGGAGACCCAGTACTTC. J is TRBJ2-5 and V is TRBV4-1, with D uncertain. Looked up from germline, CDR1 is MGHRA and CDR2 is YSYEKL. This CDR3 has 13 residues. Trimming shortened V by 6 bases and J by 5 bases, and 13 bases separated the two germline ends.

CDR3 sequence reads: CSASPGQGRRSQHF. CDR3 sequence (DNA): TGCAGTGCTAGTCCTGGCCAGGGCCGACGGTCCCAGCATTTT. The rearrangement joins TRBV20-1 to TRBJ1-5, with D maybe TRBD1 (5 bases). CDR1 and CDR2 from the germline V gene are DFQATT and SNEGSKA (reference sequence). The germline V and J ends were trimmed by 3 bases and 11 bases, with 20 bases remaining between them. CDR3 length: 14 residues.

This clone was seen many times. The rearrangement uses TRBV21-1 and TRBJ1-1; whether TRBD1, the table's D call, matches the DNA was not checked. TRBV21-1 is recorded as a pseudogene. The CDR3 totals 11 residues. The CDR3 DNA reads TGTGCCACCTATACCCGACAGGGATCTTTCTTT. Its protein product is CATYTRQGSFF.

This clone was detected once. The genes are TRBV7-9 and TRBJ1-5, with 8 positions matching TRBD1. This CDR3 is built from 15 residues. With V trimmed by 5 bases and J by 6 bases, 9 bases remained unmatched. Germline V gives CDR1 SEHNR, CDR2 FQNEAQ (reference sequence). The CDR3 loop is CASSRGRGTGQPQHF. CDR3 nucleotide sequence: TGTGCCAGCAGCCGAGGGAGGGGGACAGGTCAGCCCCAGCATTTT.

This clone occurred once. The chain is built from TRBV10-1 and TRBJ2-4, with D possibly being TRBD2 (5 bases). Germline CDR1 is WNHNN and CDR2 is SYGVQD (reference sequence). V lost 3 bases to trimming and J lost 9 bases, with 15 bases between them. The CDR3 length is 14 residues. The CDR3 loop reads CASSDPGKDVIQYF. In nucleotides, the CDR3 is TGCGCCAGCAGTGATCCGGGGAAGGATGTCATTCAGTACTTC.

The chain employs TRBV6-5 and TRBJ2-1; TRBD2 matches 13 bases. Germline loops: CDR1 MNHEY, CDR2 SVGAGI. This CDR3 is 13 amino acids long. J lost 14 bases, V lost 7 bases, and 8 bases had no gene match. CDR3 in DNA: TGTGCCAGCAACCCGACTAGCGGGAGGCCTGAGTTCTTC. It codes for CASNPTSGRPEFF.

The rearrangement uses TRBV19 and TRBJ2-1, with a tentative D call TRBD2 (6 bases). The V and J ends lost 5 bases and 4 bases respectively, with 12 bases between them. This CDR3 contains 14 residues. CDR1 and CDR2 from the germline V gene are LNHDA and SQIVND (reference sequence). The CDR3 DNA reads as TGTGCCAGTAGTTCGATAGCGGATTACAATGAGCAGTTCTTC. The encoded protein is CASSSIADYNEQFF.

The chain couples TRBV18 to TRBJ1-2; 10 positions match TRBD1. The J segment lost 0 bases and the V segment lost 5 bases, leaving 6 bases of the junction unmatched. Germline loops: CDR1 KGHSH, CDR2 LQKENI. This CDR3 spans 16 amino acids. CDR3 DNA: TGTGCCAGCTCATCTGGACAGGGGGGAGCTAACTATGGCTACACCTTC. Amino acids: CASSSGQGGANYGYTF.

The chain links TRBV7-2 to TRBJ1-3; D gene ambiguous. CDR1 is SGHTA, CDR2 FQGNSA, per germline. Trimming shortened V by 2 bases and J by 6 bases, and 8 bases separated the two germline ends. The CDR3 runs to 13 residues. The CDR3 protein is CASSLRQLNTIYF. In DNA, the CDR3 is TGTGCCAGCAGCTTAAGACAACTAAACACCATATATTTT. Full variable domain (remainder filled in from reference TRBV7-2 and TRBJ1-3): GAGVSQSPSNKVTEKGKDVELRCDPISGHTALYWYRQSLGQGLEFLIYFQGNSAPDKSGLPSDRFSAERTGGSVSTLTIQRTQQEDSAVYLCASSLRQLNTIYFGEGSWLTVV.

V is TRBV6-1 and J is TRBJ1-5; 9 positions agree with TRBD1. The CDR3 is made up of 16 amino acids. Trimming cost V 4 bases and J 5 bases; bases outside gene matches: 9. CDR1 MNHNS and CDR2 SASEGT come from the germline V gene. This chain's CDR3 is CASSGGTGRVYQPQHF. The CDR3 bases are TGTGCCAGCAGTGGAGGGACAGGGAGAGTCTATCAGCCCCAGCATTTT.

The V gene is TRBV7-9, the J gene TRBJ1-4, with 12 bases fitting TRBD1. V lost 5 bases and J lost 7; bases outside the gene matches: 2. This CDR3 is 14 amino acids long. Germline V gives CDR1 SEHNR, CDR2 FQNEAQ (reference sequence). The CDR3 sequence: CASSRDRGPEKLFF. The CDR3 DNA sequence: TGTGCCAGCAGCAGGGACAGGGGGCCTGAAAAACTGTTTTTT.

The chain uses TRBV19 and TRBJ1-5; D not certain. The V gene lost 5 bases and the J gene lost 7 bases, with 12 bases spanning the gap. This CDR3 comprises 13 residues. The germline gives CDR1 LNHDA, CDR2 SQIVND (reference sequence). The CDR3 region is CASSRTVQQPQHF. CDR3 sequence (DNA): TGTGCCAGTAGTCGAACAGTGCAACAGCCCCAGCATTTT. The entire variable domain, with the rest obtained from reference TRBV19 and TRBJ1-5, is as follows: DGGITQSPKYLFRKEGQNVTLSCEQNLNHDAMYWYRQDPGQGLRLIYYSQIVNDFQKGDIAEGYSVSREKKESFPLTVTSAQKNPTAFYLCASSRTVQQPQHFGDGTRLSIL.

V and J are TRBV3-1 (or the pseudogene TRBV3-2) and TRBJ1-3, with 7 bases fitting TRBD1. The CDR3 contains 14 residues. Germline-derived CDR1 and CDR2 are LGHDT and YNNKEL (reference sequence). V was pared by 4 bases and J by 6 bases, with 6 bases of the junction left unmatched. Written as DNA, the CDR3 is TGTGCCAGCAGCCCCCGACAGGGTAAAAACACCATATATTTT. Translated, it gives CASSPRQGKNTIYF.

The J gene is TRBJ2-5, the V gene TRBV2, with D tentatively TRBD1 (5 bases). Germline V gene data show CDR1 as SNHLY and CDR2 as FYNNEI. The CDR3 consists of 15 residues. V dropped 4 bases and J dropped 5 bases, with 17 bases sitting between them. CDR3 residues: CASSVAALPGETQYF. In DNA, the CDR3 is TGTGCCAGCAGTGTTGCGGCCCTTCCAGGGGAGACCCAGTACTTC.

This clone came up a few times. The V call is TRBV29-1, the J call TRBJ1-4, with D tentatively TRBD1 (5 bases). The CDR3 loop spans 14 amino acids. In germline, CDR1 is SQVTM, CDR2 ANQGSEA. V lost 5 bases, J lost 0 bases, and 10 bases lay in between. The CDR3, as DNA: TGCAGCGTTAAGACAGCCACAACTAATGAAAAACTGTTTTTT. It specifies CSVKTATTNEKLFF. Using reference TRBV29-1 and TRBJ1-4 for the parts outside the CDR3, the full variable domain is SAVISQKPSRDICQRGTSLTIQCQVDSQVTMMFWYRQQPGQSLTLIATANQGSEATYESGFVIDKFPISRPNLTFSTLTVSNMSPEDSSIYLCSVKTATTNEKLFFGSGTQLSVL.

The chain links TRBV5-8 to TRBJ2-1; D is perhaps TRBD2 (5 bases). The CDR3 totals 14 residues. Germline CDR1 reads SGHTS; CDR2 reads YDEGEE. V lost 0 bases and J lost 8, with 12 bases in between. The CDR3 is CASSLDWRADEQFF. In nucleotides, the CDR3 is TGTGCCAGCAGCTTGGACTGGCGGGCGGATGAGCAGTTCTTC.

The chain recombines TRBV5-4 with TRBJ2-3; 9 nucleotides agree with TRBD2. Germline CDR1 SGHNT, CDR2 YYREEE (reference sequence). The V gene end was trimmed by 0 bases and the J gene end by 6 bases; junction bases not matched to a gene: 5. This CDR3 spans 15 amino acids. The CDR3 here is CASSLDSGGGDTQYF. CDR3 coding DNA: TGTGCCAGCAGCTTGGATAGCGGGGGTGGTGATACGCAGTATTTT. The variable domain in full, completed from reference TRBV5-4 and TRBJ2-3, reads ETGVTQSPTHLIKTRGQQVTLRCSSQSGHNTVSWYQQALGQGPQFIFQYYREEENGRGNFPPRFSGLQFPNYSSELNVNALELDDSALYLCASSLDSGGGDTQYFGPGTRLTVL.

V and J are TRBV3-1 (or the pseudogene TRBV3-2) and TRBJ1-5; TRBD1 matches 9 bases. The germline V gene has CDR1 LGHDT and CDR2 YNNKEL (reference sequence). This CDR3 contains 15 residues. Unmatched junction bases numbered 2, after V lost 1 base and J lost 4 bases. The CDR3 region has the DNA TGTGCCAGCAGCCAAGGGGACAGGGCTAATCAGCCCCAGCATTTT. It yields the protein CASSQGDRANQPQHF.

The chain recombines TRBV14 with TRBJ2-1; TRBD2 matches 10 bases. Germline V CDR1 and CDR2: SGHDN, FVKESK. This CDR3 spans 17 amino acids. Trimming took 4 bases from V and 5 from J; bases not matched to a gene: 11. The CDR3 is CASSRPSGRGWNNEQFF. The DNA for the CDR3 is TGTGCCAGCAGCCGTCCTAGCGGGAGAGGTTGGAACAATGAGCAGTTCTTC. Supplemented by reference TRBV14 and TRBJ2-1, the full variable domain reads EAGVTQFPSHSVIEKGQTVTLRCDPISGHDNLYWYRRVMGKEIKFLLHFVKESKQDESGMPNNRFLAERTGGTYSTLKVQPAELEDSGVYFCASSRPSGRGWNNEQFFGPGTRLTVL.

The chain combines TRBV18 with TRBJ2-3, with D tentatively TRBD1 (5 bases). Germline V CDR1 and CDR2: KGHSH, LQKENI. The CDR3 is 14 residues long. Trimming removed 4 bases at V and 0 bases at J, with 8 bases between. CDR3 protein: CASSQDSSTDTQYF. The CDR3, as DNA: TGTGCCAGCTCACAAGACAGTAGCACAGATACGCAGTATTTT.